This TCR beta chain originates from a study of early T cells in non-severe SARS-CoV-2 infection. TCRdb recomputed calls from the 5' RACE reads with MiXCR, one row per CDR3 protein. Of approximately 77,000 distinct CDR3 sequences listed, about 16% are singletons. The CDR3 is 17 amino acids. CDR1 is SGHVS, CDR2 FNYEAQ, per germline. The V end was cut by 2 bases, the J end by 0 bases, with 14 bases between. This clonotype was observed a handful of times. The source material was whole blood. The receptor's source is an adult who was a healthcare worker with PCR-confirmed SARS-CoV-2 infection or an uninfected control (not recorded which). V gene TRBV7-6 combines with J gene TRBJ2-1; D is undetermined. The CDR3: CASSLSAFVNSYNEQFF. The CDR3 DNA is TGTGCCAGCAGCTTATCAGCCTTCGTCAACTCCTACAATGAGCAGTTCTTC.